This TCR beta chain is drawn from a study of beta chain features in type 1 diabetes. Study-wide points: Moderate yet significant TCRB CDR3 shortening was seen in Type 1 diabetes patients in all four CD4+ subsets.

Sorting that relied on CD45RO/CCR7/CD25/CD127/CD95/CD27 yielded CD4+ naive, central memory, regulatory and stem cell-like memory cells. Germline V gene data show CDR1 as SSHAT and CDR2 as FNYEAQ (reference sequence). The CDR3 sequence is 16 residues long. The investigators reverse transcribed all of the isolated RNA, so they sequenced expressed TCRB transcripts. Sequencing was performed with immunoSEQ multiplex PCR; in TCRdb, only in-frame clones are kept and a portion is missing. This sample has around 140,000 clones, with roughly 10% found just once. Notes on this clone: Its antigen remains unknown. An end of the junction does not agree with germline; a read error may underlie this.

The sequenced sample consisted of central memory CD4+ T cells from blood. The gene calls are TRBV7-7 and TRBJ1-1; 9 bases fit TRBD1. The clonotype was recovered from a man younger than 45 with type 1 diabetes. The CDR3 DNA reads as TGTGCTAGCAGCCAACTAAGGACAGGGGAGGACACTGAAGCTTTCTTT. It is translated as CASSQLRTGEDTEAFF.